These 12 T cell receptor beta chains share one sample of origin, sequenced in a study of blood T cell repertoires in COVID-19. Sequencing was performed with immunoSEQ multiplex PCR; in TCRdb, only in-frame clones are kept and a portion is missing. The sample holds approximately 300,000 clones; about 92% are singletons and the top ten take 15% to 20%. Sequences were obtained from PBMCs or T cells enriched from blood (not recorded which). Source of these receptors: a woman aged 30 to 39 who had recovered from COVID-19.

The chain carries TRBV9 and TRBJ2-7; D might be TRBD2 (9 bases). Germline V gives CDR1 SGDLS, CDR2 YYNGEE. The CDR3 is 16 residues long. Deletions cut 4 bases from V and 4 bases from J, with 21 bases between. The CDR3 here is CASSTQGAGGRYEQYF. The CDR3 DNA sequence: TGTGCCAGCAGCACCCAGGGGGCGGGGGGGCGTTACGAGCAGTACTTC. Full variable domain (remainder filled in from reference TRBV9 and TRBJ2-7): DSGVTQTPKHLITATGQRVTLRCSPRSGDLSVYWYQQSLDQGLQFLIQYYNGEERAKGNILERFSAQQFPDLHSELNLSSLELGDSALYFCASSTQGAGGRYEQYFGPGTRLTVT.

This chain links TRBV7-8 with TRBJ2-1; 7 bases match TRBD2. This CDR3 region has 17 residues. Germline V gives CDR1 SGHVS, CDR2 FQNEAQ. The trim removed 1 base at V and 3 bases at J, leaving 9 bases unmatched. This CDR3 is CASSLEGGSGDYNEQFF. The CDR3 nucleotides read TGTGCCAGCAGCTTAGAGGGCGGGAGCGGTGACTACAATGAGCAGTTCTTC. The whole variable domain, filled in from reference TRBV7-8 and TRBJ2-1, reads GAGVSQSPRYKVAKRGQDVALRCDPISGHVSLFWYQQALGQGPEFLTYFQNEAQLDKSGLPSDRFFAERPEGSVSTLKIQRTQQEDSAVYLCASSLEGGSGDYNEQFFGPGTRLTVL.

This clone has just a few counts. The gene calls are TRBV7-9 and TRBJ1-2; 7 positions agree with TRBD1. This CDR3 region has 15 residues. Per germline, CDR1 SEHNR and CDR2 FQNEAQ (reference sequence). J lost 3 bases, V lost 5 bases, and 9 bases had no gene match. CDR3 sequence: CASSHTGQPDYGYTF. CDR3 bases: TGTGCCAGCAGCCACACGGGACAGCCCGACTATGGCTACACCTTC.

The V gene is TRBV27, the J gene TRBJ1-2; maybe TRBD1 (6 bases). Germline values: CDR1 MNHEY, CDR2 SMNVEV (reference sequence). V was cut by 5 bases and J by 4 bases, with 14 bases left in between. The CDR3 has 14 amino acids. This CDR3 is CASSKGRGGYGYTF. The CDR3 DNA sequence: TGTGCCAGCAGTAAGGGCCGAGGGGGCTATGGCTACACCTTC.

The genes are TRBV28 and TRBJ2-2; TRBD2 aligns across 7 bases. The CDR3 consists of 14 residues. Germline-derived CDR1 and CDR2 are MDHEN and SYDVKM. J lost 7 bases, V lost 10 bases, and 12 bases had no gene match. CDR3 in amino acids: CAIARSGKVGELFF. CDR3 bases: TGTGCCATCGCACGAAGCGGGAAAGTCGGGGAGCTGTTTTTT.

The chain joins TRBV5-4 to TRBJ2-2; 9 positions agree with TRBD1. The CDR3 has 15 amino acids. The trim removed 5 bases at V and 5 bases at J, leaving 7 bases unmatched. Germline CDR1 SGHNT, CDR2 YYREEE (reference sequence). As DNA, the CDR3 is TGTGCCAGCAGACATCCGGGACAGGGTACCGGGGAGCTGTTTTTT. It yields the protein CASRHPGQGTGELFF.

CDR3 loop: CSVDAGTSVYEQYF. The DNA of the CDR3 is TGCAGCGTTGACGCTGGGACTAGCGTCTACGAGCAGTACTTC. The chain recombines TRBV29-1 with TRBJ2-7, with 10 nucleotides matching TRBD2. The V and J ends lost 3 bases and 3 bases, in that order; junction bases with no gene match: 5. The V gene's germline CDR1 is SQVTM and CDR2 ANQGSEA. The CDR3 is 14 residues long.

CDR3 amino acids: CASSGGDRKGNQPQHF. DNA of the CDR3: TGTGCCAGTAGTGGGGGGGACAGGAAGGGCAATCAGCCCCAGCATTTT. V and J are TRBV19 and TRBJ1-5; 8 positions agree with TRBD1. The germline CDR1 and CDR2 sequences are LNHDA and SQIVND (reference sequence). The junction had 8 bases not matched to a gene; V was cut back by 5 bases and J by 2 bases. The CDR3 is 16 amino acids. Drawing the rest from reference TRBV19 and TRBJ1-5, the complete variable domain is DGGITQSPKYLFRKEGQNVTLSCEQNLNHDAMYWYRQDPGQGLRLIYYSQIVNDFQKGDIAEGYSVSREKKESFPLTVTSAQKNPTAFYLCASSGGDRKGNQPQHFGDGTRLSIL.

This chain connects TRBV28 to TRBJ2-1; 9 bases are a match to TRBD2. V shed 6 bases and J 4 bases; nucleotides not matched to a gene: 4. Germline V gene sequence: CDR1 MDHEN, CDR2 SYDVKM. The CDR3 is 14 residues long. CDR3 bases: TGTGCCAGCAGCATAGGACTAGCGTACAATGAGCAGTTCTTC. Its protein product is CASSIGLAYNEQFF.

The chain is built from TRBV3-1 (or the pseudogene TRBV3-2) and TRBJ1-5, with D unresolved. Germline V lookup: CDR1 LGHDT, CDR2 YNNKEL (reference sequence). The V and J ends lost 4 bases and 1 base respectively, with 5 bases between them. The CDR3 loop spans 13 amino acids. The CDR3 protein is CASSPGSNQPQHF. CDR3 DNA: TGTGCCAGCAGCCCGGGAAGCAATCAGCCCCAGCATTTT.

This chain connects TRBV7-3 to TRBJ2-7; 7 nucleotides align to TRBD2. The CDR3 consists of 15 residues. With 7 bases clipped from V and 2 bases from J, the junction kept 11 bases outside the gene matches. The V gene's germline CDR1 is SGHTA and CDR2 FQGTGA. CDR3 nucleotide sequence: TGTGCCAGCATCCAGCTAGCGGTCTTACCCTACGAGCAGTACTTC. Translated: CASIQLAVLPYEQYF.

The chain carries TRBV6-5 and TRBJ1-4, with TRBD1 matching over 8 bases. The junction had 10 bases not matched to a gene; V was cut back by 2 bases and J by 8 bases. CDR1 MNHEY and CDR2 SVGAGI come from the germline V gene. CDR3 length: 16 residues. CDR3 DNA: TGTGCCAGCAGTTACGGCAGGGGGCTGGTTCGGGAAAAACTGTTTTTT. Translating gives CASSYGRGLVREKLFF.